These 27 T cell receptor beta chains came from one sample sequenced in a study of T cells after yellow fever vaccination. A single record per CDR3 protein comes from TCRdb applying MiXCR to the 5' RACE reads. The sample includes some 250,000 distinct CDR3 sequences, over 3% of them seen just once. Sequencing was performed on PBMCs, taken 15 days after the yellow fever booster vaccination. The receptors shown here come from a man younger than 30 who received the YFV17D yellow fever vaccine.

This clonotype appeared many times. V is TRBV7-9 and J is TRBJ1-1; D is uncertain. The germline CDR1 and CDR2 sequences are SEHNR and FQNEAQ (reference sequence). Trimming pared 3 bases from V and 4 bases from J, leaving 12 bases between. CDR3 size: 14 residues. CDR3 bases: TGTGCCAGCAGCTTTGAGTCGGGATCCACTGAAGCTTTCTTT. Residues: CASSFESGSTEAFF.

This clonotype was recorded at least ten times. CDR3 nucleotide sequence: TGTGCCAGCAGCCTGCCGAGTAACTCTTACAATGAGCAGTTCTTC. It translates to CASSLPSNSYNEQFF. The gene calls are TRBV5-4 and TRBJ2-1; D gene uncertain. This CDR3 contains 15 residues. CDR1 SGHNT and CDR2 YYREEE come from the germline V gene (reference sequence). V lost 4 bases to trimming and J lost 4 bases, with 15 bases between them.

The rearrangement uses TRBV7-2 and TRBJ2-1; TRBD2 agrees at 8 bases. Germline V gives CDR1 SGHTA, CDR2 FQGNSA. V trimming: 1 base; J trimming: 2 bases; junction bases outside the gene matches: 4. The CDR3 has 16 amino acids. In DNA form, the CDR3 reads TGTGCCAGCAGCTTAGACTGGCGGGAGGCCTACAATGAGCAGTTCTTC. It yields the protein CASSLDWREAYNEQFF.

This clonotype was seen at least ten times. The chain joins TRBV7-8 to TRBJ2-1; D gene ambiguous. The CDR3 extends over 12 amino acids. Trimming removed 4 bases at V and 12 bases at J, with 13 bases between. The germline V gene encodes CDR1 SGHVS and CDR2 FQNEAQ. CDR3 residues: CASSSSQGRQFF. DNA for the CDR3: TGTGCCAGCAGCTCGTCCCAAGGTCGGCAGTTCTTC. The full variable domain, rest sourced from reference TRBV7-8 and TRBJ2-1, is GAGVSQSPRYKVAKRGQDVALRCDPISGHVSLFWYQQALGQGPEFLTYFQNEAQLDKSGLPSDRFFAERPEGSVSTLKIQRTQQEDSAVYLCASSSSQGRQFFGPGTRLTVL.

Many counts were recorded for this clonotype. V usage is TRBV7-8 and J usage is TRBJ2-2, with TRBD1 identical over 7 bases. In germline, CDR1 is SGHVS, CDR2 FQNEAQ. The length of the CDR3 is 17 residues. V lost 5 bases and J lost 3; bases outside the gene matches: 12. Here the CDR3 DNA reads TGTGCCAGCAGCGCAGGGGCCGGGACAGCATACACCGGGGAGCTGTTTTTT. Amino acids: CASSAGAGTAYTGELFF.

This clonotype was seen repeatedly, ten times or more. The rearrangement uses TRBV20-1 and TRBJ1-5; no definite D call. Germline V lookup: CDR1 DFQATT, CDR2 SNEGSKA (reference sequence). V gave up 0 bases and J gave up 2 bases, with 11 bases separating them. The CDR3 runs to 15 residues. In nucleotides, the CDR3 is TGCAGTGCTAGAGATGAAGGTACCGGCAATCAGCCCCAGCATTTT. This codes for CSARDEGTGNQPQHF.

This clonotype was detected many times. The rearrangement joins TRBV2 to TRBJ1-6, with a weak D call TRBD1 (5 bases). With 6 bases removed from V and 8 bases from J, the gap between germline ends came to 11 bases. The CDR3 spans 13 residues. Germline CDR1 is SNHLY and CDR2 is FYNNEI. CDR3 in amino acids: CASREIRDSPLHF. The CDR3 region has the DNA TGTGCCAGCAGGGAGATCAGGGATTCACCCCTCCACTTT.

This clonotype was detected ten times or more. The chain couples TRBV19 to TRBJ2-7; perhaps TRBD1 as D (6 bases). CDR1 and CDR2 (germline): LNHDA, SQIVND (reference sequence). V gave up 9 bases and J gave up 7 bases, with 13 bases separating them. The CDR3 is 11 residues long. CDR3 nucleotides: TGTGCCAGCAGGGGAAAGAGAGAGCAGTACGTC. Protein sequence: CASRGKREQYV.

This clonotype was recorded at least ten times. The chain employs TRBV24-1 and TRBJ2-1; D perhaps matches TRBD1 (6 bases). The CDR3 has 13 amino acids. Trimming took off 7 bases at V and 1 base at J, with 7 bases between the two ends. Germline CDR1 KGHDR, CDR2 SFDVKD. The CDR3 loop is CATRDSSYNEQFF. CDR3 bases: TGTGCCACCAGGGACAGTTCCTACAATGAGCAGTTCTTC.

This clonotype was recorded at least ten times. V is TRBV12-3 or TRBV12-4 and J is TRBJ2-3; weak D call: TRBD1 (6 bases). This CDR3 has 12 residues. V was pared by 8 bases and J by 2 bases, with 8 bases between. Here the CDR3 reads CASHRDTDTQYF. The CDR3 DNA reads TGTGCCAGCCACAGGGACACAGATACGCAGTATTTT.

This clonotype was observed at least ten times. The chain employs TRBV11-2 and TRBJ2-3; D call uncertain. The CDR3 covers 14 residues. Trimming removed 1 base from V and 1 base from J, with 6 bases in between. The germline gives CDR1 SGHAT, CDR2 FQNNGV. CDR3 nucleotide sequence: TGTGCCAGCAGCTTAGGGCTACGCACAGATACGCAGTATTTT. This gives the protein CASSLGLRTDTQYF.

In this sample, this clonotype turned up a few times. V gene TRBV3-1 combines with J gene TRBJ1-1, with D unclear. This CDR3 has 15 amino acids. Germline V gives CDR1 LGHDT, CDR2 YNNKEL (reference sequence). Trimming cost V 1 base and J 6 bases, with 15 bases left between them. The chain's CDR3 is CASSQVRLTGAEAFF. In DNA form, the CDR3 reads TGTGCCAGCAGCCAAGTACGGCTGACGGGCGCTGAAGCTTTCTTT.

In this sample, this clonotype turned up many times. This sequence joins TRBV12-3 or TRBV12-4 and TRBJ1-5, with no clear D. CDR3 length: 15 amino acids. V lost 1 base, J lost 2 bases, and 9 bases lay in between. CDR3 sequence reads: CASSLVDSGNQPQHF. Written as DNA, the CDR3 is TGTGCCAGCAGTTTAGTTGATAGCGGCAATCAGCCCCAGCATTTT.

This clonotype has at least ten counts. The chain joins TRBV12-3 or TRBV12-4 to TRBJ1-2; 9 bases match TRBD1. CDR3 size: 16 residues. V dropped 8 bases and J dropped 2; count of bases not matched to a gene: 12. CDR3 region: CASSWGSTGGNYGYTF. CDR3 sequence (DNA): TGTGCCAGCTCTTGGGGTTCGACAGGGGGAAACTATGGCTACACCTTC.

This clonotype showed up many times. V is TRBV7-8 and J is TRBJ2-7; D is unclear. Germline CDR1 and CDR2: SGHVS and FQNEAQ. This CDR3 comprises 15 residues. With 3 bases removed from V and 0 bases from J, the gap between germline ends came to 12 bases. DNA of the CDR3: TGTGCCAGCAGCTTCCAGTGGGCGGCCTCCTACGAGCAGTACTTC. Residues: CASSFQWAASYEQYF. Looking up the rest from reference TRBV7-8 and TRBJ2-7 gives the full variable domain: GAGVSQSPRYKVAKRGQDVALRCDPISGHVSLFWYQQALGQGPEFLTYFQNEAQLDKSGLPSDRFFAERPEGSVSTLKIQRTQQEDSAVYLCASSFQWAASYEQYFGPGTRLTVT.

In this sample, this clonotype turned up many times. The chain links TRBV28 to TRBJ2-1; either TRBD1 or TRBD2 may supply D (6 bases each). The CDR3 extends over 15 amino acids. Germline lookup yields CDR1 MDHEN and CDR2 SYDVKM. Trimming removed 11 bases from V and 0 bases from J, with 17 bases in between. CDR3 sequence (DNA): TGTGCCCTGCTGGCGTCGGGGGCCTCCTACAATGAGCAGTTCTTC. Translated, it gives CALLASGASYNEQFF. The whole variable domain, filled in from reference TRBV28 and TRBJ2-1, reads DVKVTQSSRYLVKRTGEKVFLECVQDMDHENMFWYRQDPGLGLRLIYFSYDVKMKEKGDIPEGYSVSREKKERFSLILESASTNQTSMYLCALLASGASYNEQFFGPGTRLTVL.

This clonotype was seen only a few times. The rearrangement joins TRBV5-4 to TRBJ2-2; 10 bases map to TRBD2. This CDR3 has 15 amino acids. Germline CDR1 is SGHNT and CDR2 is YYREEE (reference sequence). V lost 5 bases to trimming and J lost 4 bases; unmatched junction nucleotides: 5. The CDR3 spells CASRPAGGTTGELFF. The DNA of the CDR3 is TGTGCCAGCAGACCAGCGGGGGGGACCACCGGGGAGCTGTTTTTT.

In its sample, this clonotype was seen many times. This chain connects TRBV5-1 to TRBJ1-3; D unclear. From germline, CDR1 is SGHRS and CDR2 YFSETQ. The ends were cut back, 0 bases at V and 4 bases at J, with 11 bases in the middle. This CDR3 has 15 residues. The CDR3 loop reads CASSLERGQGNTIYF. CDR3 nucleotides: TGCGCCAGCAGCTTGGAACGAGGCCAGGGAAACACCATATATTTT.

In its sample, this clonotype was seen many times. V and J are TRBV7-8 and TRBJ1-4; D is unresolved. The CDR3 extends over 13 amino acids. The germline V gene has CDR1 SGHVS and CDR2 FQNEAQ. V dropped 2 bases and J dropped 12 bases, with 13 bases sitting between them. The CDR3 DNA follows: TGTGCCAGCAGCTTAAGAGTGGTTCAGGAACTGTTTTTT. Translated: CASSLRVVQELFF.

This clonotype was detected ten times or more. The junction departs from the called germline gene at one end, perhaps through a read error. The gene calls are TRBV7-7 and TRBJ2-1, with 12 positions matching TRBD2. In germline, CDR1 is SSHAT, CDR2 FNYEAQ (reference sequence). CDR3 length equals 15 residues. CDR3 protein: CASSYGLAGPNEQFF. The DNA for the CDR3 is TGTGCTAGCAGCTATGGACTAGCGGGGCCCAATGAGCAGTTCTTC.

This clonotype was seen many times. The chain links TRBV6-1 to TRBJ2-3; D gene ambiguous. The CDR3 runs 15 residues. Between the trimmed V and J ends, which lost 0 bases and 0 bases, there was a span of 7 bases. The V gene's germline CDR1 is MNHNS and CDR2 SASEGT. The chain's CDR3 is CASSEAPSSTDTQYF. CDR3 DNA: TGTGCCAGCAGTGAAGCCCCCAGTAGCACAGATACGCAGTATTTT.

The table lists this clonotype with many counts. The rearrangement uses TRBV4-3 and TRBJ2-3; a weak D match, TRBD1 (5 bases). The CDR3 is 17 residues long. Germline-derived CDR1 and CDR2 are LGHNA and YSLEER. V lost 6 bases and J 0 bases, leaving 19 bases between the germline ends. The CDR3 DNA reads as TGCGCCAGCAGAAATAAATGCAGGGTAGAGAGCACAGATACGCAGTATTTT. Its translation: CASRNKCRVESTDTQYF.

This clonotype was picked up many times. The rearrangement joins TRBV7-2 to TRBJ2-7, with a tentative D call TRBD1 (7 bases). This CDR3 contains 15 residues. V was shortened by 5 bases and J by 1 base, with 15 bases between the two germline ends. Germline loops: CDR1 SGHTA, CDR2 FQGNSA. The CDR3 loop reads CASSPRQGGSYEQYF. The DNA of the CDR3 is TGTGCCAGCAGCCCCCGACAGGGAGGTTCCTACGAGCAGTACTTC.

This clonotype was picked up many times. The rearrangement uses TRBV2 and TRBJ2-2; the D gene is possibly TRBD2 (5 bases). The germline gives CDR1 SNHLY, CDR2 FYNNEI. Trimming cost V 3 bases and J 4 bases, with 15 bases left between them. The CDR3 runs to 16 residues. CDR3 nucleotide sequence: TGTGCCAGCAGTGAGAGGGTTGCGAGGTCCACCGGGGAGCTGTTTTTT. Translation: CASSERVARSTGELFF.

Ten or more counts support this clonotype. Here the CDR3 reads CASSLTESTDTQYF. The CDR3 coding sequence is TGCGCCAGCAGCTTGACTGAAAGCACAGATACGCAGTATTTT. The V and J genes are TRBV5-1 and TRBJ2-3; no clear D. There are 14 residues in the CDR3. V was cut by 1 base and J by 0 bases, with 6 bases left in between. Germline V CDR1 and CDR2: SGHRS, YFSETQ. Based on the CDR3 plus reference TRBV5-1 and TRBJ2-3, the full variable domain is KAGVTQTPRYLIKTRGQQVTLSCSPISGHRSVSWYQQTPGQGLQFLFEYFSETQRNKGNFPGRFSGRQFSNSRSEMNVSTLELGDSALYLCASSLTESTDTQYFGPGTRLTVL.

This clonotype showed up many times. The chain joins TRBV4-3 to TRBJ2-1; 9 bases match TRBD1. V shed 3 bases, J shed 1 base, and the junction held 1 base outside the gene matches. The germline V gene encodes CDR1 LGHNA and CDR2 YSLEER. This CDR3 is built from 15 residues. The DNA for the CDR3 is TGCGCCAGCAGCCAGGGGACAGGGTCCTACAATGAGCAGTTCTTC. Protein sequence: CASSQGTGSYNEQFF.

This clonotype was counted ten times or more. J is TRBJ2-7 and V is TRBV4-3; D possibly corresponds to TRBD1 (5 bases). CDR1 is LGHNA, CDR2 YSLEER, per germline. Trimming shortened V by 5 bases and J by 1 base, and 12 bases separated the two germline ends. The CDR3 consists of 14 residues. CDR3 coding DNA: TGCGCCAGCAGCGCCGGCCAGGGTTCCTACGAGCAGTACTTC. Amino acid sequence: CASSAGQGSYEQYF.